This record covers a single T cell receptor beta chain. Its target is unknown. The PCR contained 60 Vbeta and 13 Jbeta primers. Libraries were prepared by immunoSEQ multiplex PCR; TCRdb keeps only in-frame clonotypes and omits some of them. The sample gives some 180,000 clones, 82% of which show up once; approximately 1.4% is in the top ten. This CDR3 has 13 residues. Germline V gene data show CDR1 as SGHNT and CDR2 as YYREEE (reference sequence). The V and J ends lost 0 bases and 7 bases respectively, with 8 bases between them. The sample belongs to a study of cytomegalovirus exposure and HLA in healthy donors. Study observations and caveats: Later, an analysis showed that TCR beta chains associated with HLA were more clonally expanded than others that were equally common. The majority of CMV-associated TCR beta chains were reported as apparently HLA-restricted in a later analysis.

Sequenced material: PBMCs. This sequence joins TRBV5-4 and TRBJ1-5; D unclear. This clonotype was obtained from a man aged 40-49 years in good health and CMV-seronegative. CDR3 residues: CASSLAVGQPQHF. The CDR3 DNA follows: TGTGCCAGCAGCTTGGCCGTTGGCCAGCCCCAGCATTTT.